This paragraph covers one TCR beta chain sequence. This entry comes from a study of blood T cell repertoires in COVID-19. The CDR3 runs to 12 residues. V lost 9 bases and J lost 7, with 12 bases in between. Germline V gene lookup returns CDR1 LNHDA and CDR2 SQIVND (reference sequence). The table came from immunoSEQ multiplex PCR; TCRdb's copy has only in-frame clones and leaves some out. The sample has about 400,000 clones; around 90% are singletons. Sequencing was carried out using PBMCs or T cells enriched from blood (not recorded which). The chain links TRBV19 to TRBJ1-4; D is uncertain. This TCR derives from a middle-aged woman with acute COVID-19. CDR3 in DNA: TGTGCCAGCGGGCCGGGATCTGAAAAACTGTTTTTT. This sequence encodes CASGPGSEKLFF.